Shown below are 11 T cell receptor beta chains from a single sample sequenced in a study of identical twins. One entry per CDR3 protein, called by TCRdb with MiXCR from the 5' RACE reads. The table shows some 900,000 distinct CDR3 sequences, with more than 9% occurring only once. This sample also appeared in a second study, on yellow fever vaccine responses in identical twins.

Sequenced sample: PBMCs. These receptors were taken from a woman aged 18-29 years in good health.

The genes are TRBV12-3 or TRBV12-4 and TRBJ2-1; 13 bases match TRBD2. V gave up 3 bases and J gave up 8 bases; unmatched junction bases: 4. The length of the CDR3 is 15 residues. The CDR3 loop reads CASSFGLAGVDEQFF. The CDR3 DNA reads TGTGCCAGCAGTTTCGGACTAGCGGGAGTAGATGAGCAGTTCTTC.

The rearrangement uses TRBV15 and TRBJ2-5; 10 bases are a match to TRBD1. The CDR3 is 16 residues long. Germline loops: CDR1 LNHNV, CDR2 YYDKDF (reference sequence). J lost 1 base, V lost 1 base, and 3 bases had no gene match. The CDR3 spells CATSRGQGAIQETQYF. DNA for the CDR3: TGTGCCACCAGCAGAGGACAGGGGGCGATCCAAGAGACCCAGTACTTC.

Of note for this clonotype: This may arise from a read error, as a much more abundant clone is one base away. V is TRBV3-1 and J is TRBJ1-1, with a possible D match to TRBD1 (5 bases). Trimming removed 1 base from V and 4 bases from J, with 16 bases in between. Germline CDR1 and CDR2: LGHDT and YNNKEL (reference sequence). This CDR3 contains 16 residues. For the CDR3, the DNA is TGTGCCAGCAGCCAAGGGTTAGGGGCTACAACCACTGAAGCTTTCTTT. It specifies CASSQGLGATTTEAFF.

This clonotype was picked up a small number of times. The rearrangement uses TRBV14 and TRBJ2-5; D ambiguous. The V and J ends lost 6 bases and 0 bases respectively, with 14 bases between them. CDR3 size: 15 residues. Germline V CDR1 and CDR2: SGHDN, FVKESK. CDR3 in DNA: TGTGCCAGCAGTCGAAACCCCGTGTACCAAGAGACCCAGTACTTC. Its translation: CASSRNPVYQETQYF.

The rearrangement uses TRBV27 and TRBJ1-5; 7 nucleotides agree with TRBD1. Trimming cost V 6 bases and J 3 bases; bases outside gene matches: 5. This CDR3 is built from 14 residues. CDR1 and CDR2 from the germline V gene are MNHEY and SMNVEV (reference sequence). The CDR3 region is CASRATGYNQPQHF. CDR3 nucleotides: TGTGCCAGCAGGGCGACAGGGTACAATCAGCCCCAGCATTTT.

This clonotype occurred many times. The chain is built from TRBV28 and TRBJ2-1; the D gene is possibly TRBD2 (6 bases). V shed 5 bases and J shed 0 bases, with 11 bases lying between them. Germline CDR1 is MDHEN and CDR2 is SYDVKM. The CDR3 loop spans 15 amino acids. The CDR3 DNA follows: TGTGCCAGCAGTGGAGGGATTAACTCCTACAATGAGCAGTTCTTC. Translated: CASSGGINSYNEQFF.

There are a few counts of this clonotype. The chain recombines TRBV14 with TRBJ2-7; 7 bases agree with TRBD1. Unmatched junction bases numbered 12, after V lost 4 bases and J lost 6 bases. This CDR3 contains 15 residues. Germline V gene sequence: CDR1 SGHDN, CDR2 FVKESK. Here the CDR3 reads CASSRTDRWSFEQYF. The CDR3 region has the DNA TGTGCCAGCAGCCGCACGGACAGGTGGTCGTTCGAGCAGTACTTC.

The rearrangement links TRBV3-1 to TRBJ2-2; 9 bases are shared with TRBD1. Germline V CDR1 and CDR2: LGHDT, YNNKEL (reference sequence). V shed 5 bases, J shed 4 bases, and the junction held 5 bases outside the gene matches. The CDR3 consists of 15 residues. The CDR3 nucleotides are TGTGCCAGCAGCAAACAGGGGGCAAGCACCGGGGAGCTGTTTTTT. Translation gives CASSKQGASTGELFF.

The chain has TRBV5-4 and TRBJ2-3; D is unclear. The CDR3 totals 13 residues. Germline V CDR1 and CDR2: SGHNT, YYREEE (reference sequence). Trimming took off 0 bases at V and 6 bases at J, with 8 bases between the two ends. CDR3 amino acids: CASSLGGWDTQYF. The CDR3 DNA follows: TGTGCCAGCAGCTTGGGGGGTTGGGATACGCAGTATTTT.

This clonotype occurred a few times. The rearrangement links TRBV6-2 or TRBV6-3 to TRBJ2-3; TRBD2 agrees at 11 bases. CDR3 length: 16 amino acids. CDR1 is MNHEY, CDR2 SVGEGT, per germline. Germline trimming cut 6 bases from V and 3 bases from J; bases unmatched to any gene: 8. The CDR3 sequence: CASSYTLAGATDTQYF. As DNA, the CDR3 is TGTGCCAGCAGCTACACACTAGCGGGGGCGACAGATACGCAGTATTTT.

The table lists this clonotype with many counts. The chain is built from TRBV29-1 and TRBJ2-1, with D unresolved. Germline V gene lookup returns CDR1 SQVTM and CDR2 ANQGSEA. The CDR3 is 11 amino acids. V lost 4 bases, J lost 9 bases, and 10 bases lay in between. CDR3 DNA sequence: TGCAGCGTTGTGGGGTTAGCTGAGCAGTTCTTC. Translation gives CSVVGLAEQFF.